The 3 T cell receptor beta chains in this list originate from one sample, sequenced in a study of blood T cell repertoires in COVID-19 (TCRdb year 2020). Receptor libraries were prepared by the immunoSEQ multiplex PCR assay. What TCRdb holds here is the immuneACCESS table cut down to in-frame rearrangements. Part of the clones is not present; checked against another copy, under half of the missing clones reflect an unresolved V gene, and the others are unexplained. Present in this sample are approximately 300,000 clones, around 90% of which were seen just once. The ten largest account for approximately 17% of the sample. The sample comprised PBMCs or T cells enriched from blood (not recorded which). The receptors originated from a woman younger than 45 who had recovered from COVID-19.

The chain links TRBV21-1 to TRBJ2-2; TRBD2, the table's D call, lacks a check against the DNA. TRBV21-1 is tagged as a pseudogene. The CDR3 consists of 18 residues. CDR3 DNA: TGTGCCAGCAGTCAGGGTATCGAGGGACTTCTGAACACCGGGGAGCTGTTTTTT. It codes for CASSQGIEGLLNTGELFF.

V and J are TRBV5-5 and TRBJ1-4, with 9 nucleotides matching TRBD1. Germline values: CDR1 SGHKS, CDR2 YYEKEE (reference sequence). The CDR3 covers 13 residues. Trimming cost V 4 bases and J 11 bases; bases outside gene matches: 6. The CDR3 DNA reads TGTGCCAGCAGCATAGACAGGGGGAAGAAACTGTTTTTT. The encoded protein is CASSIDRGKKLFF.

V usage is TRBV27 and J usage is TRBJ1-5; possible D gene TRBD1, 5 bases. CDR1 and CDR2 (germline): MNHEY, SMNVEV (reference sequence). The CDR3 has 15 amino acids. V lost 2 bases, J lost 5 bases, and 13 bases lay in between. This CDR3 is CASSLKGGAHQPQHF. Written as DNA, the CDR3 is TGTGCCAGCAGTTTAAAGGGAGGGGCGCATCAGCCCCAGCATTTT.